The clone carrying this T cell receptor (beta chain) was picked up a small number of times. Its antigen remains unknown. Presence of unique molecular identifiers characterized the TCR beta cDNA libraries. T cells numbering about 0.95 to 10 million gave rise to roughly 0.5 million cDNA molecules. TCRdb re-called the PCR reads through MiXCR, storing one row per CDR3 protein. The sample includes some 700,000 distinct CDR3 sequences, 55% to 60% of them seen just once. The data stem from a study of post-analysis software for immune sequencing data. Study in general: Included courses were relapsing-remitting and secondary progressive multiple sclerosis; progressive-relapsing multiple sclerosis was also included.

Regarding the study as a whole: Controls had significantly higher normalized Chao1 diversity than multiple sclerosis patients. TRBV5-6, TRBV5-1 and TRBV20-1 belonged to a set of roughly 5 TRBV segments that were more frequent in patients than controls. Pronounced co-clustering by F measure was evident among identically batched samples.

V dropped 8 bases and J dropped 1; count of bases not matched to a gene: 8. Per the germline V gene, CDR1 is DFQATT and CDR2 is SNEGSKA (reference sequence). The CDR3 runs 14 residues. This TCR derives from a girl aged 2 to 9 with multiple sclerosis. The chain carries TRBV20-1 and TRBJ2-5; 9 bases are a match to TRBD2. Sequenced: blood. CDR3 residues: CSSSSGAVQETQYF. For the CDR3, the DNA is TGCAGTTCATCTAGCGGGGCGGTCCAAGAGACCCAGTACTTC.